Below, 10 T cell receptor beta chains from the same sample are listed, as sequenced in a study of T cells in Graves' hyperthyroidism and ophthalmopathy. What was amplified from RNA transcripts were TCR beta CDR3 regions. The HTBI primer set served for first-round RT-PCR of the TCR CDR3. TCRdb ran MiXCR on the multiplex PCR reads and lists one entry per CDR3 protein. The sample shows about 300,000 distinct CDR3 sequences, around 17% of them seen only once. Sequencing was performed on blood. These receptors were taken from a man younger than 40 with Graves' hyperthyroidism.

The chain uses TRBV19 and TRBJ2-7, with D perhaps given as TRBD1 or TRBD2 (5 bases each). Germline CDR1 LNHDA, CDR2 SQIVND (reference sequence). V was trimmed by 3 bases and J by 2 bases, leaving 14 bases between them. This CDR3 has 15 residues. The CDR3 sequence is CASSIGASNAYEQYF. As DNA, the CDR3 is TGTGCCAGTAGTATTGGGGCTAGCAACGCCTACGAGCAGTACTTC.

The chain has TRBV7-3 and TRBJ2-2; 7 nucleotides match TRBD1. This CDR3 contains 14 residues. J was trimmed by 7 bases and V by 4 bases; bases with no gene match: 6. CDR1 SGHTA and CDR2 FQGTGA come from the germline V gene. The CDR3 is CASSSDRANGELFF. The CDR3 DNA reads TGTGCCAGCAGCTCCGACAGGGCAAACGGGGAGCTGTTTTTT.

This clonotype was seen at least ten times. CDR3 protein: CASSELAGLTRSANEKLFF. In DNA, the CDR3 is TGTGCCAGCAGTGAACTCGCGGGACTGACCCGATCAGCTAATGAAAAACTGTTTTTT. The genes are TRBV6-1 and TRBJ1-4, with D possibly being TRBD1 (5 bases). The CDR3 is 19 residues long. CDR1 MNHNS and CDR2 SASEGT come from the germline V gene. V lost 2 bases and J 3 bases, leaving 22 bases between the germline ends.

This clonotype showed up just a few times. The V and J genes are TRBV27 and TRBJ2-7, with 14 bases identical to TRBD2. The germline V gene has CDR1 MNHEY and CDR2 SMNVEV (reference sequence). The CDR3 loop spans 14 amino acids. V was clipped by 5 bases and J by 8 bases; unmatched bases: 5. The DNA for the CDR3 is TGTGCCAGCAGTCTTGGGACTAGCGGGAGACAGCAGTACTTC. It is translated as CASSLGTSGRQQYF.

This clonotype was detected once. The chain has TRBV5-1 and TRBJ2-2, with 8 bases fitting TRBD2. J was trimmed by 7 bases and V by 4 bases; bases with no gene match: 9. There are 15 residues in the CDR3. Per the germline V gene, CDR1 is SGHRS and CDR2 is YFSETQ. Here the CDR3 DNA reads TGCGCCAGCAGCCCTCAGCGGGAGTGGGGCGGGGAGCTGTTTTTT. It translates to CASSPQREWGGELFF.

This clonotype turned up a few times. The CDR3 loop reads CASSPGTGGNTIYF. In DNA, the CDR3 is TGTGCCAGCAGCCCCGGGACAGGGGGAAACACCATATATTTT. This chain links TRBV7-3 with TRBJ1-3, with 9 bases fitting TRBD1. This CDR3 has 14 residues. Germline loops: CDR1 SGHTA, CDR2 FQGTGA. V was clipped by 5 bases and J by 4 bases; unmatched bases: 3. Together with reference TRBV7-3 and TRBJ1-3, the CDR3 gives the full variable domain: GAGVSQTPSNKVTEKGKYVELRCDPISGHTALYWYRQSLGQGPEFLIYFQGTGAADDSGLPNDRFFAVRPEGSVSTLKIQRTERGDSAVYLCASSPGTGGNTIYFGEGSWLTVV.

This chain links TRBV29-1 with TRBJ2-1, with 14 bases aligning to TRBD2. CDR1 is SQVTM, CDR2 ANQGSEA, per germline. The CDR3 is 15 residues long. J lost 7 bases, V lost 5 bases, and 7 bases had no gene match. The CDR3 region has the DNA TGCAGCGTTTTGGGACTAGCGGGAGTAGTTAATGAGCAGTTCTTC. Residues: CSVLGLAGVVNEQFF.

The chain recombines TRBV12-3 or TRBV12-4 with TRBJ2-1; 11 nucleotides agree with TRBD2. Trimming cost V 6 bases and J 8 bases; bases outside gene matches: 15. The CDR3 sequence is 17 residues long. CDR3: CASSRYISGRVIDEQFF. For the CDR3, the DNA is TGTGCCAGCAGCCGCTATATTAGCGGGAGGGTGATCGATGAGCAGTTCTTC.

Details on this clonotype: Since a much larger clone is just one base distant, this may be a read error. The chain is built from TRBV7-3 and TRBJ2-2; unclear D gene. CDR3 length: 16 residues. CDR1 is SGHTA, CDR2 FQGTGA, per germline. The CDR3 nucleotides are TGCGCCAGCAGCCAAGCCGAGGACCCTCCAGGCGGGGAGCTGTTTTTT. Its protein product is CASSQAEDPPGGELFF.

This clonotype was observed many times. The J gene is TRBJ2-5, the V gene TRBV6-1; D might be TRBD2 (6 bases). Trimming left V 5 bases short and J 2 bases short, with 18 bases between. This CDR3 spans 16 amino acids. The germline gives CDR1 MNHNS, CDR2 SASEGT. In DNA form, the CDR3 reads TGTGCCAGCAGTCCCCGAGTCGGGGGATTACAAGAGACCCAGTACTTC. This sequence encodes CASSPRVGGLQETQYF.